A selection of T cell receptor beta chains follows, all from one sample in a study of beta chain features in type 1 diabetes. Sequenced by immunoSEQ multiplex PCR; TCRdb stores in-frame clones only, minus some. The sample carries 150,000 or so clones, 9% to 9.5% recorded once. Material: central memory CD4+ T cells from blood. Receptors originate from a young man in good health. CDR3s include the opening cysteine and the closing phenylalanine or tryptophan. A D gene is named only where the DNA matches it firmly.

TRBJ1-5 15 TRBD1 TRBV7-2 CASSLRTGPNQPQHF
TRBJ2-7 14 TRBD1 TRBV19 CASDPGTGPYEQYF
TRBJ2-2 17 TRBD2 TRBV9 CASSVGTSGRHTGELFF
TRBJ2-2 16 TRBD2 TRBV9 CASSPVSGGSTGELFF
TRBJ2-5 15 NA TRBV7-2 CASSLALIREVTQYF
TRBJ2-5 15 NA TRBV19 CASSTYLDSQETQYF
TRBJ2-7 17 TRBD2 TRBV7-2 CASRSGTSGGSSYEQYF
TRBJ1-2 14 NA TRBV7-2 CASSLTTGNDGYTF
TRBJ2-5 16 NA TRBV4-3 CASSPIGGGLRETQYF
TRBJ2-6 14 NA TRBV29-1 CSVHSGSGANVLTF
TRBJ2-3 11 NA TRBV20-1 CSATPRDTQYF